This TCR beta chain was identified during a study of cytomegalovirus exposure and HLA in healthy donors. General study findings and limits: An apparent linkage of common viral pathogens to several of the most significant clusters emerged in a later analysis.

A multiplex PCR was run with 60 Vbeta primers and 13 Jbeta primers. Some clones are missing from TCRdb's copy, which holds only in-frame ones; the method was immunoSEQ multiplex PCR. The data hold more than 50,000 clones, with less than 75% observed a single time. For this clone: What it binds is unknown.

The CDR3 covers 13 residues. The germline V and J ends were trimmed by 6 bases and 7 bases, with 16 bases remaining between them. Germline CDR1 reads SQVTM; CDR2 reads ANQGSEA. V gene TRBV29-1 combines with J gene TRBJ2-1; possible D gene TRBD2, 5 bases. Sequenced material: PBMCs. The origin of this receptor is a woman aged 45-65 years in good health and CMV-seropositive. CDR3 DNA sequence: TGCAGCGTCCAGCCGAAAGGAGGAAATGAGCAGTTCTTC. It translates to CSVQPKGGNEQFF.